This T cell receptor beta chain was observed in a study of blood T cell repertoires in COVID-19. Study overall: Sources were T cells, B-cell-depleted T cells, or PBMCs; the material itself was cDNA or gDNA.

Libraries were prepared by immunoSEQ multiplex PCR; TCRdb keeps only in-frame clonotypes and omits some of them. This sample has around 130,000 clones; 70% to 85% occur once, and the top ten carry 9% to 15%. CDR3 length: 14 amino acids. Trimming at V came to 5 bases and at J to 7 bases, leaving 6 bases not matched to a gene. Germline CDR1 reads LGHDT; CDR2 reads YNNKEL (reference sequence). The receptor was derived from a woman aged 60 to 75 with acute or convalescent COVID-19. The chain combines TRBV3-1 (or the pseudogene TRBV3-2) with TRBJ2-1; 9 nucleotides agree with TRBD1. Sequences were obtained from peripheral blood. The chain's CDR3 is CASSIPGQGNEQFF. The CDR3 DNA reads TGTGCCAGCAGCATCCCGGGACAGGGAAATGAGCAGTTCTTC.